Listed below are T cell receptor beta chains from one sample, sequenced in a study of cytomegalovirus exposure and HLA in healthy donors. Generated by immunoSEQ multiplex PCR, the TCRdb table keeps only in-frame clones and is missing some. This sample has 200,000 to 250,000 clones, with about 81% found just once. Specimen: PBMCs. These receptors came from a woman in her sixties or seventies in good health and CMV-seropositive. Each CDR3 is given with its conserved first and last residue. A D gene is named only where the DNA matches it firmly. Clone size appears in some rows only: once, few, many, or a class for an expanded clone.

TRBV6-5	TRBJ1-4	-	-	CASREGGASNEKLFF	TGTGCCAGCAGAGAGGGGGGGGCCTCAAATGAAAAACTGTTTTTT
TRBV11-2	TRBJ1-5	once	-	CASSPRGGQPQHF	TGTGCCAGCAGCCCGAGGGGGGGTCAGCCCCAGCATTTT
TRBV5-1	TRBJ2-1	-	TRBD2	CASSSGTTGFF	TGCGCCAGCAGTTCCGGGACTACCGGGTTCTTC
TRBV19	TRBJ1-2	-	-	CASSSSGTRPNYGYTF	TGTGCCAGTAGTTCCTCCGGGACACGACCTAACTATGGCTACACCTTC
TRBV18	TRBJ2-5	-	TRBD1	CASSPGTGTETQYF	TGTGCCAGCTCACCGGGGACAGGTACGGAGACCCAGTACTTC
TRBV27	TRBJ1-1	-	TRBD1	CASGEGGWTEAFF	TGTGCCAGCGGAGAAGGGGGCTGGACTGAAGCTTTCTTT
TRBV7-9	TRBJ1-4	-	-	CASSLASNEKLFF	TGTGCCAGCAGCTTAGCGTCGAATGAAAAACTGTTTTTT
TRBV5-1	TRBJ2-7	-	TRBD2	CASSSSGGPSGEQYF	TGCGCCAGCAGCAGTAGCGGGGGGCCCTCCGGGGAGCAGTACTTC
TRBV9	TRBJ2-5	-	-	CASSVGYSGPSETQYF	TGTGCCAGCAGCGTAGGTTATAGCGGTCCGTCAGAGACCCAGTACTTC
TRBV27	TRBJ2-6	-	-	CASSLIQYEGANVLTF	TGTGCCAGCAGTTTAATACAGTACGAGGGGGCCAACGTCCTGACTTTC